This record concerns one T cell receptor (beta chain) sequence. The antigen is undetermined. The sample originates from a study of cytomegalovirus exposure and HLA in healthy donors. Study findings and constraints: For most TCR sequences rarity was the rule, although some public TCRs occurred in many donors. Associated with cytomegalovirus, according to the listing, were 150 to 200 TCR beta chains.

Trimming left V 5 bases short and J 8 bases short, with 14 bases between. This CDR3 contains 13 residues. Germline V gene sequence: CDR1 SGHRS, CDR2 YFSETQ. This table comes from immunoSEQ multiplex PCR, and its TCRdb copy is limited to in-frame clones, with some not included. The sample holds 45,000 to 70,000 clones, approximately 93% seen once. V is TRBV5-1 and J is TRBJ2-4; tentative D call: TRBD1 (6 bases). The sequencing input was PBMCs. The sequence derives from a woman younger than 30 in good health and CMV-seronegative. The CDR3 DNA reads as TGCGCCAGCAGGCGGCCCGAGGGGGACATTCAGTACTTC. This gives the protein CASRRPEGDIQYF.